A selection of T cell receptor beta chains follows, all from one sample in a study of breast tumors, draining lymph nodes, adjacent tissues. Via MiXCR, TCRdb re-called the multiplex PCR reads, giving one row per CDR3 protein. The sample consists of some 130,000 distinct CDR3 sequences, just under 20% of them appearing once. Sequencing was done on a sample of axillary lymph node tissue. The receptors come from a female donor with breast cancer. Some clones in this sample may be carry-over from other donors' samples. CDR3s include the opening cysteine and the closing phenylalanine or tryptophan. Fields, in order: clone size, V gene, J gene, D gene, CDR3 protein, CDR3 DNA. The D gene is left open where the match is weak. Expanded clones are given a class, and other clones once, few, many or no size at all.

>many|TRBV5-1|TRBJ2-1|NA
CASSLYPGSYNEQFF
TGCGCCAGCAGCTTGTATCCGGGTTCCTACAATGAGCAGTTCTTC
>many|TRBV6-1|TRBJ2-7|NA
CASSVGQIYEQYF
TGTGCCAGCAGTGTCGGACAGATTTACGAGCAGTACTTC
>many|TRBV20-1|TRBJ2-7|TRBD1
CSARDGTDPYEQYF
TGCAGTGCTAGAGATGGGACAGACCCCTACGAGCAGTACTTC
>many|TRBV6-1|TRBJ2-1|NA
CASSGRASRALYSEQFF
TGTGCCAGCAGTGGAAGGGCTAGCCGAGCCCTTTACAGTGAGCAGTTCTTC
>NA|TRBV6-6|TRBJ2-2|TRBD2
CASTRGGASTGELFF
TGTGCCAGCACACGCGGGGGGGCCAGCACCGGGGAGCTGTTTTTT
>NA|TRBV28|TRBJ1-6|TRBD1
CASSPGQGSYNSPLHF
TGTGCCAGCAGTCCCGGACAGGGGTCCTATAATTCACCCCTCCACTTT
>many|TRBV7-2|TRBJ2-1|TRBD2
CASSPGLAGGPLEQFF
TGTGCCAGCAGCCCTGGACTAGCGGGGGGCCCTCTTGAGCAGTTCTTC
>many|TRBV5-1|TRBJ2-1|TRBD1
CASSTDRGSYNEQFF
TGCGCCAGCAGCACGGACAGGGGTTCCTACAATGAGCAGTTCTTC
>many|TRBV15|TRBJ1-2|TRBD1
CATSRVTGGGYGYTF
TGTGCCACCAGCAGAGTCACAGGGGGCGGCTATGGCTACACCTTC
>many|TRBV2|TRBJ1-5|TRBD1
CASRTGDQPQHF
TGTGCCAGCAGGACAGGGGATCAGCCCCAGCATTTT
>NA|TRBV7-8|TRBJ1-1|NA
CASSLALWDMNTEAFF
TGTGCCAGCAGCTTAGCCCTATGGGACATGAACACTGAAGCTTTCTTT
>many|TRBV5-1|TRBJ2-7|NA
CASSPNTGTEQYF
TGCGCCAGCAGCCCTAATACAGGGACCGAGCAGTACTTC
>many|TRBV29-1|TRBJ2-3|NA
CSVENPSWGTDTQYF
TGCAGCGTTGAGAACCCCTCGTGGGGTACAGATACGCAGTATTTT
>NA|TRBV28|TRBJ2-7|TRBD1
CASRFGDSRAYEQYF
TGTGCCAGCAGATTCGGGGACAGTCGCGCCTACGAGCAGTACTTC
>many|TRBV4-1|TRBJ2-5|TRBD1
CASSPDGTGNQETQYF
TGCGCCAGCAGCCCTGACGGGACAGGGAACCAAGAGACCCAGTACTTC
>NA|TRBV12-3/TRBV12-4|TRBJ2-5|NA
CASSLEGVAETQYF
TGTGCCAGCAGTTTAGAGGGTGTCGCGGAGACCCAGTACTTC
>NA|TRBV28|TRBJ1-2|NA
CASSLQGGYTF
TGTGCCAGCAGTTTACAGGGTGGCTACACCTTC
>many|TRBV5-6|TRBJ1-5|NA
CASSLFDNSNQPQHF
TGTGCCAGCAGCTTGTTCGACAACTCCAATCAGCCCCAGCATTTT
>many|TRBV7-9|TRBJ2-3|TRBD2
CASSQTSGMLDTQYF
TGTGCCAGCAGCCAGACTAGCGGGATGTTAGATACGCAGTATTTT
>many|TRBV2|TRBJ2-3|NA
CASSYGQSTDTQYF
TGTGCCAGCAGCTACGGACAGAGCACAGATACGCAGTATTTT
>many|TRBV6-5|TRBJ1-2|NA
CASRRNYGYTF
TGTGCCAGCAGGAGGAACTATGGCTACACCTTC
>few|TRBV10-3|TRBJ2-1|NA
CAISESHGEQFF
TGTGCCATCAGTGAGTCTCACGGTGAGCAGTTCTTC
>many|TRBV10-1|TRBJ2-7|NA
CASSEGIVYEQYF
TGCGCCAGCAGTGAGGGGATTGTCTACGAGCAGTACTTC
>few|TRBV30|TRBJ2-3|TRBD1
CAWSRGSTDTQYF
TGTGCCTGGAGCAGGGGGAGCACAGATACGCAGTATTTT
>many|TRBV12-3/TRBV12-4|TRBJ2-7|NA
CASRLGYEQYF
TGTGCCAGCCGTCTTGGCTACGAGCAGTACTTC
>NA|TRBV19|TRBJ1-4|NA
CANSNPGLTNEKLFF
TGTGCCAATAGTAATCCAGGGCTAACTAATGAAAAACTGTTTTTT
>many|TRBV12-3/TRBV12-4|TRBJ1-5|NA
CASSLKGDQPQHF
TGTGCCAGCAGTTTAAAGGGGGACCAGCCCCAGCATTTT
>NA|TRBV11-2|TRBJ2-1|NA
CASGPWLSPGNELFF
TGTGCCAGCGGGCCCTGGCTCTCCCCCGGCAATGAGCTGTTCTTC
>many|TRBV29-1|TRBJ2-3|TRBD2
CSVEQLAGGTDTQYF
TGCAGCGTAGAACAACTAGCGGGGGGCACAGATACGCAGTATTTT
>many|TRBV12-3/TRBV12-4|TRBJ2-1|TRBD2
CASSLALGTSYNEQFF
TGTGCCAGCAGTTTAGCTCTCGGGACTAGCTACAATGAGCAGTTCTTC
>NA|TRBV3-1|TRBJ2-1|NA
CASSHGLVYNEQFF
TGTGCCAGCAGCCATGGGCTCGTCTACAATGAGCAGTTCTTC
>many|TRBV20-1|TRBJ1-4|TRBD1
CSARDGTGGSFEKLFF
TGCAGTGCTAGAGACGGGACAGGGGGCAGTTTTGAAAAACTGTTTTTT
>many|TRBV20-1|TRBJ2-7|NA
CSAPGAELSYEQYF
TGCAGTGCCCCAGGGGCTGAGCTCTCCTACGAGCAGTACTTC
>many|TRBV20-1|TRBJ2-5|TRBD1
CSARRTGYPQETQYF
TGCAGTGCTAGAAGGACAGGGTATCCCCAAGAGACCCAGTACTTC
>many|TRBV7-3|TRBJ2-3|NA
CASSFRAEGTDTQYF
TGTGCCAGCAGCTTCCGGGCCGAGGGCACAGATACGCAGTATTTT
>many|TRBV20-1|TRBJ1-2|NA
CSAPALNGYTF
TGCAGTGCCCCAGCTTTGAACGGCTACACCTTC
>many|TRBV11-2|TRBJ2-5|NA
CASSLEGAGGAQETQYF
TGTGCTAGCAGCTTAGAGGGGGCTGGGGGGGCTCAGGAGACCCAGTACTTC
>many|TRBV4-1|TRBJ2-1|NA
CASSQALAIYNEQFF
TGCGCCAGCAGCCAAGCCCTAGCGATCTACAATGAGCAGTTCTTC
>NA|TRBV20-1|TRBJ2-7|TRBD1
CSAPSDRGYEQYF
TGCAGTGCTCCGTCGGACAGGGGGTACGAGCAGTACTTC
>NA|TRBV20-1|TRBJ1-5|TRBD1
CSARGTGQGARNQPQHF
TGCAGTGCTAGAGGGACGGGACAGGGGGCGCGAAATCAGCCCCAGCATTTT
>NA|TRBV5-1|TRBJ2-7|NA
CASSPRETAGLAPHERYF
TGCGCCAGCAGCCCGAGGGAGACAGCGGGCCTTGCCCCCCACGAGCGGTACTTC
>many|TRBV29-1|TRBJ2-7|NA
CSVGRDQFSYEQYF
TGCAGCGTTGGGCGGGATCAATTCTCCTACGAGCAGTACTTC
>NA|TRBV29-1|TRBJ2-7|NA
CSRDSSSYEQYF
TGCAGCAGGGACTCCAGCTCCTACGAGCAGTACTTC
>many|TRBV20-1|TRBJ2-3|NA
CSALSRGGGTDTQYF
TGCAGTGCTCTCTCCAGGGGGGGAGGTACAGATACGCAGTATTTT
>many|TRBV20-1|TRBJ2-5|TRBD2
CSARTSGGQETQYF
TGCAGTGCCAGGACTAGCGGGGGACAAGAGACCCAGTACTTC
>many|TRBV20-1|TRBJ2-7|TRBD2
CSARSGRDAYEQYF
TGCAGTGCCCGAAGCGGGAGGGACGCCTACGAGCAGTACTTC